One and the same sample provided the 8 T cell receptor beta chains below, sequenced in a study of blood T cell repertoires in COVID-19 (dated by TCRdb to about 2020). Libraries were made using the immunoSEQ multiplex PCR assay. In its TCRdb copy, this immuneACCESS table keeps in-frame sequences only and misses some clones. Where compared with another copy, unresolved V genes explain less than half of these, and the others have no known cause. Counted in this sample were over 120,000 clones; around 89% of them appeared once. Over 2.5% of the sample lies in the top ten. Sample: peripheral blood. The receptors derive from a man between 60 and 70 years old with active or convalescent COVID-19.

In this sample, this clone turned up once. The rearrangement uses TRBV19 and TRBJ2-1; 8 bases match TRBD2. V lost 4 bases, J lost 7 bases, and 3 bases stayed unmatched. Germline values: CDR1 LNHDA, CDR2 SQIVND (reference sequence). The CDR3 is 13 residues long. The CDR3 DNA is TGTGCCAGTAGTAGCGGGAGGAGGAATGAGCAGTTCTTC. The encoded protein is CASSSGRRNEQFF.

The chain combines TRBV6-1 with TRBJ2-3; D possibly corresponds to TRBD1 (6 bases). CDR3 length: 17 amino acids. Germline V gives CDR1 MNHNS, CDR2 SASEGT. V was cut by 1 base and J by 3 bases, with 17 bases left in between. The CDR3 sequence: CASSEEGHFRGTDTQYF. The DNA for the CDR3 is TGTGCCAGCAGTGAAGAGGGACACTTCAGAGGTACAGATACGCAGTATTTT.

V gene TRBV19 combines with J gene TRBJ2-3; D may be TRBD2 (5 bases). Trimming shortened V by 4 bases and J by 2 bases, and 13 bases separated the two germline ends. The CDR3 extends over 15 amino acids. Germline CDR1 LNHDA, CDR2 SQIVND (reference sequence). The DNA for the CDR3 is TGTGCCAGTAGTAGCCAAGCAGGACTCACAGATACGCAGTATTTT. Its protein product is CASSSQAGLTDTQYF.

J is TRBJ1-5 and V is TRBV2; unclear D gene. Germline CDR1 and CDR2: SNHLY and FYNNEI. The CDR3 has 13 residues. V was cut by 7 bases and J by 6 bases, with 13 bases left in between. The CDR3 DNA is TGTGCCAGCAATCAAGATCGCGGTCAGCCCCAGCATTTT. It is translated as CASNQDRGQPQHF. Full variable domain (remainder filled in from reference TRBV2 and TRBJ1-5): EPEVTQTPSHQVTQMGQEVILRCVPISNHLYFYWYRQILGQKVEFLVSFYNNEISEKSEIFDDQFSVERPDGSNFTLKIRSTKLEDSAMYFCASNQDRGQPQHFGDGTRLSIL.

The chain carries TRBV10-3 and TRBJ2-7; D is possibly TRBD2 (7 bases). CDR1 ENHRY and CDR2 SYGVKD come from the germline V gene. The ends were cut back, 11 bases at V and 0 bases at J, with 20 bases in the middle. CDR3 size: 15 residues. The CDR3 is CASAQGRVPSYEQYF. CDR3 coding DNA: TGTGCCTCCGCTCAGGGGAGGGTACCCTCCTACGAGCAGTACTTC.

This chain uses TRBV23-1 with TRBJ2-3; TRBD1 agrees at 8 bases. TRBV23-1 is filed as an ORF, its function uncertain. CDR3 length: 14 residues. J gave up 3 bases and V 7 bases, and 6 bases lay outside the gene matches. CDR3 amino acids: CASTRTGPTDTQYF. CDR3 sequence (DNA): TGCGCCAGCACTCGGACAGGGCCGACAGATACGCAGTATTTT.

This clone was picked up a small number of times. The CDR3 sequence is CASSQEAGGGMSPLHF. DNA for the CDR3: TGCGCCAGCAGCCAAGAGGCGGGGGGCGGAATGTCACCCCTCCACTTT. The chain uses TRBV4-3 and TRBJ1-6, with a tentative D call TRBD1 (6 bases). CDR1 is LGHNA and CDR2 is YSLEER in the germline V gene. The CDR3 runs 16 residues. The ends were cut back, 0 bases at V and 10 bases at J, with 16 bases in the middle.

The chain links TRBV19 to TRBJ1-5; 7 positions agree with TRBD1. Per the germline V gene, CDR1 is LNHDA and CDR2 is SQIVND (reference sequence). V was clipped by 1 base and J by 2 bases; unmatched bases: 14. CDR3 length: 19 amino acids. CDR3 bases: TGTGCCAGTAGTATAGCTGCAGGGGGTTACGAAGAAGGCAATCAGCCCCAGCATTTT. This encodes CASSIAAGGYEEGNQPQHF.